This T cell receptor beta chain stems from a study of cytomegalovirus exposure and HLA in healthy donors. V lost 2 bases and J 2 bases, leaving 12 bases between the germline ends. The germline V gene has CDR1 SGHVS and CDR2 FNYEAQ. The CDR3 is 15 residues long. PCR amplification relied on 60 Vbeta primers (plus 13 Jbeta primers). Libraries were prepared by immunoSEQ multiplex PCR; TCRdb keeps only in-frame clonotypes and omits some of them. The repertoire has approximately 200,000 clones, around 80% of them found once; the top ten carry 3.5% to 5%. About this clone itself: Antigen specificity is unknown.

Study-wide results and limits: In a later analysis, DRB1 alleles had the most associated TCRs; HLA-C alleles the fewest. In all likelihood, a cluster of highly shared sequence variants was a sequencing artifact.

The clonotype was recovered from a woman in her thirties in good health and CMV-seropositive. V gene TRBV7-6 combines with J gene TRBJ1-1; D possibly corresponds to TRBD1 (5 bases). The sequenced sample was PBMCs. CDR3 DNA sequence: TGTGCCAGCAGCTTATTAGTGGGGCCTAACACTGAAGCTTTCTTT. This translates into CASSLLVGPNTEAFF.